This note documents a single T cell receptor (beta chain) sequence. Its antigen is undetermined. This entry comes from a study of cytomegalovirus exposure and HLA in healthy donors. On the study more broadly: Early released data had around 88 million unique TCRs, all coming from HLA-typed donors. Study outcomes and limitations: 150 or so TCR beta chains were listed as cytomegalovirus-associated. Later, an analysis found that common viral pathogens appeared to be linked with several of the most significant clusters.

The CDR3 runs 15 residues. Trimming removed 2 bases at V and 2 bases at J, with 14 bases between. The germline V gene has CDR1 SGDLS and CDR2 YYNGEE. PCR involved 60 Vbeta and 13 Jbeta primers. This table comes from immunoSEQ multiplex PCR, and its TCRdb copy is limited to in-frame clones, with some not included. This sample contains about 140,000 clones. The sequence was collected from a woman aged 18-29 years in good health and CMV-seronegative. V is TRBV9 and J is TRBJ2-7; a possible D gene is TRBD1 (5 bases). The sequenced sample was PBMCs. DNA of the CDR3: TGTGCCAGCAGCGTGGGGCCGCAGGGTGCCTACGAGCAGTACTTC. Protein: CASSVGPQGAYEQYF.